Presented here are 20 T cell receptor beta chains from one specimen sequenced in a study of response to subunit inactivated influenza vaccine. A single record per CDR3 protein comes from TCRdb applying MiXCR to the RT-PCR reads. The sample lists fewer than 750,000 distinct CDR3 sequences, around 15% seen once, with 11% in the top ten. Sequenced here: PBMCs from blood, sampled roughly 12 days after vaccination. These receptors were collected from a man in his fifties who received an inactivated influenza vaccine.

The chain employs TRBV5-1 and TRBJ2-3; 12 bases map to TRBD2. The CDR3 is made up of 17 amino acids. Losses at the gene ends were 4 bases for V and 5 bases for J; bases not matched to a gene: 11. Germline CDR1 reads SGHRS; CDR2 reads YFSETQ. Written as DNA, the CDR3 is TGCGCCAGCAGCACCCGACTAGCGGGGGTGGGAGGAGATACGCAGTATTTT. Its translation: CASSTRLAGVGGDTQYF.

The chain has TRBV7-2 and TRBJ1-4; a possible D gene is TRBD1 (6 bases). The germline V and J ends were trimmed by 1 base and 6 bases, with 9 bases remaining between them. CDR3 length: 14 amino acids. The germline V gene has CDR1 SGHTA and CDR2 FQGNSA. The CDR3 loop is CASSLEQGDEKLFF. DNA for the CDR3: TGTGCCAGCAGCTTAGAACAGGGCGATGAAAAACTGTTTTTT.

Turning to this clonotype: At one of its ends the junction is not consistent with the germline gene, which may arise from a read error. The chain uses TRBV20-1 and TRBJ2-3; no firm D call. This CDR3 has 14 amino acids. Germline CDR1 reads DFQATT; CDR2 reads SNEGSKA (reference sequence). Here the CDR3 reads CSAVTEFGSDTHYF. The CDR3 DNA sequence: TGCAGTGCAGTGACGGAGTTTGGATCGGATACGCACTATTTT.

The rearrangement links TRBV20-1 to TRBJ1-4; 8 bases agree with TRBD1. The CDR3 has 17 amino acids. CDR1 is DFQATT, CDR2 SNEGSKA, per germline (reference sequence). Trimming removed 2 bases from V and 10 bases from J; junction bases left unmatched: 18. The DNA of the CDR3 is TGCAGTGCTAGAAAGGCGTTCCTGGACAGGGACTTTGGAAAACTGTTTTTT. Residues: CSARKAFLDRDFGKLFF.

The V gene is TRBV20-1, the J gene TRBJ2-2; perhaps TRBD1 as D (5 bases). Germline CDR1 and CDR2: DFQATT and SNEGSKA (reference sequence). The CDR3 runs 12 residues. The CDR3 loop reads CSPQGGTGELFF. DNA of the CDR3: TGCAGCCCTCAGGGTGGCACCGGGGAGCTGTTTTTT.

The sample holds a few counts of this clonotype. The rearrangement uses TRBV3-1 and TRBJ1-5; D might be TRBD1 (5 bases). The CDR3 is 13 amino acids. CDR1 and CDR2 from the germline V gene are LGHDT and YNNKEL (reference sequence). V was shortened by 11 bases and J by 7 bases, with 18 bases between the two germline ends. The CDR3 DNA reads as TGTGCCGCGGGGAAGGGAGGGGACCAGCCCCAGCATTTT. Its translation is CAAGKGGDQPQHF.

Only a few counts were recorded for this clonotype. This chain uses TRBV12-3 or TRBV12-4 with TRBJ1-2, with D hard to call. V was trimmed by 6 bases and J by 3 bases, leaving 11 bases between them. The length of the CDR3 is 13 residues. In nucleotides, the CDR3 is TGTGCCAGCAGGACCACAGCGCACTATGGCTACACCTTC. This gives the protein CASRTTAHYGYTF.

The V gene is TRBV12-3 or TRBV12-4, the J gene TRBJ1-6; TRBD1 agrees at 8 bases. V shed 7 bases and J 11 bases; nucleotides not matched to a gene: 10. The CDR3 runs to 14 residues. CDR3 in amino acids: CASTYGQGRPPLHF. The DNA for the CDR3 is TGTGCCAGCACCTACGGACAGGGACGACCACCCCTCCACTTT.

The sample holds a few counts of this clonotype. The chain employs TRBV7-3 and TRBJ2-2; TRBD2 aligns across 9 bases. The CDR3 runs to 17 residues. Trimming at V came to 0 bases and at J to 1 base, leaving 3 bases not matched to a gene. Germline CDR1 SGHTA, CDR2 FQGTGA. The CDR3: CASSLTLTSGNTGELFF. As DNA, the CDR3 is TGTGCCAGCAGCTTAACGTTGACTAGCGGGAACACCGGGGAGCTGTTTTTT.

The genes are TRBV10-3 and TRBJ1-1; tentative D call: TRBD1 (6 bases). The V end lost 3 bases, the J end lost 4 bases, and 15 bases lay between the germline ends. The germline CDR1 and CDR2 sequences are ENHRY and SYGVKD. The CDR3 consists of 15 residues. Here the CDR3 DNA reads TGTGCCATCAGTGATGGGGGGGCAAGGGGCACTGAAGCTTTCTTT. This encodes CAISDGGARGTEAFF.

The genes are TRBV5-1 and TRBJ2-5; a possible D gene is TRBD2 (6 bases). Germline-derived CDR1 and CDR2 are SGHRS and YFSETQ. CDR3 length: 14 amino acids. V shed 0 bases and J shed 5 bases, with 11 bases lying between them. The CDR3: CASSLGGKKETQYF. The CDR3 DNA reads as TGCGCCAGCAGCTTGGGCGGGAAAAAGGAGACCCAGTACTTC.

This clonotype occurred many times. The CDR3 sequence is CASSLEGSNSPLHF. The CDR3 bases are TGTGCCAGCAGCTTAGAGGGCAGCAATTCACCCCTCCACTTT. This sequence joins TRBV7-9 and TRBJ1-6, with D hard to call. Per germline, CDR1 SEHNR and CDR2 FQNEAQ (reference sequence). Trimming shortened V by 1 base and J by 7 bases, and 8 bases separated the two germline ends. This CDR3 contains 14 residues.

The chain joins TRBV7-2 to TRBJ2-1, with no clear D. Germline CDR1 SGHTA, CDR2 FQGNSA. This CDR3 spans 15 amino acids. The V and J ends lost 2 bases and 9 bases respectively, with 17 bases between them. This CDR3 reads CASSLKLDTRSEQFF. The CDR3 DNA reads TGTGCCAGCAGCTTAAAATTAGATACCCGGAGTGAGCAGTTCTTC.

This clonotype was seen only a few times. The genes are TRBV29-1 and TRBJ2-5; 7 bases line up with TRBD1. The CDR3 has 11 residues. V lost 7 bases and J lost 3; bases outside the gene matches: 2. The V gene's germline CDR1 is SQVTM and CDR2 ANQGSEA. CDR3 DNA: TGCAGCGCAACAGGGGAAGAGACCCAGTACTTC. Its protein is CSATGEETQYF.

This clonotype was counted a few times. The chain has TRBV20-1 and TRBJ2-2; 8 bases agree with TRBD1. The V and J ends lost 0 bases and 7 bases, in that order; junction bases with no gene match: 10. The length of the CDR3 is 16 residues. CDR1 and CDR2 (germline): DFQATT, SNEGSKA (reference sequence). In nucleotides, the CDR3 is TGCAGTGCTAGAGATAACGGACAGGGTTTGGTCGGGGAGCTGTTTTTT. Amino acid sequence: CSARDNGQGLVGELFF.

This clonotype was observed a handful of times. This sequence joins TRBV20-1 and TRBJ2-7, with 11 bases aligning to TRBD1. CDR3 length: 14 residues. V shed 2 bases, J shed 6 bases, and the junction held 6 bases outside the gene matches. Germline assignment: CDR1 DFQATT and CDR2 SNEGSKA (reference sequence). CDR3 region: CSARPGQGGVEQYF. The CDR3 bases are TGCAGTGCTAGACCGGGACAGGGGGGTGTCGAGCAGTACTTC.

This chain links TRBV28 with TRBJ2-7; 7 bases map to TRBD1. The CDR3 runs to 15 residues. The J segment lost 5 bases and the V segment lost 2 bases, leaving 9 bases of the junction unmatched. CDR1 is MDHEN, CDR2 SYDVKM, per germline. The CDR3 bases are TGTGCCAGCAGTTTAGCACAGGGGAATTTCCACGAGCAGTACTTC. It encodes CASSLAQGNFHEQYF.

This sequence joins TRBV6-2 or TRBV6-3 and TRBJ2-5; no firm D call. Trimming took off 6 bases at V and 2 bases at J, with 7 bases between the two ends. Germline CDR1 MNHEY, CDR2 SVGEGT. The length of the CDR3 is 12 residues. This CDR3 reads CASRRSQETQYF. Here the CDR3 DNA reads TGTGCCAGCAGGAGGAGTCAAGAGACCCAGTACTTC.

In this sample, this clonotype turned up many times. This chain uses TRBV12-3 or TRBV12-4 with TRBJ2-7; 11 positions agree with TRBD2. The CDR3 sequence is 14 residues long. V lost 6 bases, J lost 3 bases, and 4 bases stayed unmatched. CDR3 nucleotide sequence: TGTGCCAGCAGCCTTAGCGGGAGGGACTACGAGCAGTACTTC. Encoded protein: CASSLSGRDYEQYF.

J is TRBJ1-2 and V is TRBV12-3 or TRBV12-4; possibly TRBD1 for D (5 bases). The length of the CDR3 is 15 residues. Trimming took 4 bases from V and 2 from J, leaving 14 bases between them. This chain's CDR3 is CASSSSTASNYGYTF. CDR3 sequence (DNA): TGTGCCAGCAGTTCGTCGACAGCTTCAAACTATGGCTACACCTTC.